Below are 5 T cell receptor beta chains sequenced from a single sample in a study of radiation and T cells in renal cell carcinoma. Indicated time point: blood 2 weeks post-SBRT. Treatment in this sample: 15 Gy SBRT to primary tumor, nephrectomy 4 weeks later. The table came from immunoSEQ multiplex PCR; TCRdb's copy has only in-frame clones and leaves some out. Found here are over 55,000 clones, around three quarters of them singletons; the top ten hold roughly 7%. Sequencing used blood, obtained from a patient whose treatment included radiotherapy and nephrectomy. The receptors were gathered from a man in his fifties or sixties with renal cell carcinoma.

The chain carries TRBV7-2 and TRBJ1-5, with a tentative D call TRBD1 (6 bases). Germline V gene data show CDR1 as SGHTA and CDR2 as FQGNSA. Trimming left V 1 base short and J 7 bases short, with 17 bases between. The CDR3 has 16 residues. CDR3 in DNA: TGTGCCAGCAGCTTAGGAACCTTACAGGGTTGGCAGCCCCAGCATTTT. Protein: CASSLGTLQGWQPQHF.

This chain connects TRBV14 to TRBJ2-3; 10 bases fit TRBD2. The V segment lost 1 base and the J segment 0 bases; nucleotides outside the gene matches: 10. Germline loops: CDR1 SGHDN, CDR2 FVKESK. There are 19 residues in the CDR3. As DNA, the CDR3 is TGTGCCAGCAGCCAAGCTCCCGAGACTAGCGGGTATAGCACAGATACGCAGTATTTT. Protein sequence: CASSQAPETSGYSTDTQYF.

The CDR3 here is CAITPGQHYGYTF. The CDR3, as DNA: TGTGCCATCACCCCGGGACAACACTATGGCTACACCTTC. The rearrangement links TRBV10-3 to TRBJ1-2, with D perhaps TRBD1 (6 bases). The CDR3 has 13 amino acids. Trimming shortened V by 7 bases and J by 3 bases, and 12 bases separated the two germline ends. The V gene's germline CDR1 is ENHRY and CDR2 SYGVKD.

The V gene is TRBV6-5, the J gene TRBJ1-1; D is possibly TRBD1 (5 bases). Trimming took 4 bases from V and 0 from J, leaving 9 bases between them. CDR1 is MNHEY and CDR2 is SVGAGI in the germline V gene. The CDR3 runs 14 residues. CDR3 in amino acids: CASSSAGLNTEAFF. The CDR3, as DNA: TGTGCCAGCAGTTCGGCAGGGTTGAACACTGAAGCTTTCTTT.

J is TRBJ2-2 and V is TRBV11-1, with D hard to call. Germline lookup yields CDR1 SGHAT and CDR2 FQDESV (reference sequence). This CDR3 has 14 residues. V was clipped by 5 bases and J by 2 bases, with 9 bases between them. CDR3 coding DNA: TGTGCCAGCAGCCCCCAAATTAACACCGGGGAGCTGTTTTTT. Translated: CASSPQINTGELFF.